This TCR beta chain was recorded in a study of control samples from healthy donors and cancer patients. The repertoire was sequenced with immunoSEQ multiplex PCR; TCRdb's copy has only in-frame clones and lacks some. The sample yields some 130,000 clones, more than 80% seen once. The length of the CDR3 is 15 residues. Germline V gene data show CDR1 as MNHEY and CDR2 as SVGEGT. V was pared by 4 bases and J by 11 bases, with 16 bases of the junction left unmatched. The receptor's source is a man aged 40-50 years in good health. The chain combines TRBV6-2 or TRBV6-3 with TRBJ1-1; 7 bases agree with TRBD1. What was sequenced was blood. In DNA, the CDR3 is TGTGCCAGCAGTTTCGCACTCGTTGGCAGGGGGGACGCTTTCTTT. Its protein is CASSFALVGRGDAFF.